This entry lists 18 T cell receptor beta chains sequenced from one sample in a study of T cell repertoires in cytomegalovirus infection. Using its own MiXCR run on the reads, TCRdb lists one record per CDR3 protein. The data hold hundreds of thousands of distinct CDR3 sequences, with approximately 6.7% observed a single time. Sequencing input: PBMCs. The receptors shown here come from a human donor in good health (CMV status not recorded). Some clones in this sample may be carry-over from other donors' samples.

This clonotype was detected many times. V and J are TRBV20-1 and TRBJ2-3; 10 bases match TRBD2. Germline V CDR1 and CDR2: DFQATT, SNEGSKA (reference sequence). The junction had 17 bases not matched to a gene; V was cut back by 5 bases and J by 6 bases. This CDR3 is 17 amino acids long. CDR3 DNA sequence: TGCAGTGCTGGCAAGCCTCTAGCGGGGGTTAGGAGGGATACGCAGTATTTT. This encodes CSAGKPLAGVRRDTQYF.

This clonotype was counted a few times. A much larger clone is a single base away; this may be a read error. V usage is TRBV28 and J usage is TRBJ1-1; perhaps TRBD1 as D (6 bases). The germline V gene has CDR1 MDHEN and CDR2 SYDVKM. This CDR3 has 18 amino acids. In nucleotides, the CDR3 is TGTGTCAGCGGAAGGGGGGGTACGATGACAGTTCTGAACACTGAAGCTTTCTTT. The encoded protein is CVSGRGGTMTVLNTEAFF.

This clonotype has at least ten counts. The chain joins TRBV7-8 to TRBJ2-5; 8 bases line up with TRBD2. The germline CDR1 and CDR2 sequences are SGHVS and FQNEAQ. CDR3 length equals 14 residues. Trimming cost V 5 bases and J 4 bases; bases outside gene matches: 6. In DNA, the CDR3 is TGTGCCAGCAGCAGAGGACTAGCCCGAGAGACCCAGTACTTC. Translating it yields CASSRGLARETQYF.

This clonotype was seen just once. V usage is TRBV2 and J usage is TRBJ2-5; 11 bases are a match to TRBD1. The CDR3 sequence is 15 residues long. Losses at the gene ends were 4 bases for V and 3 bases for J; bases not matched to a gene: 4. Germline-derived CDR1 and CDR2 are SNHLY and FYNNEI. Here the CDR3 DNA reads TGTGCCAGCAGTGCCGGACAGGGGGCAGAAGAGACCCAGTACTTC. This translates into CASSAGQGAEETQYF. Drawing the rest from reference TRBV2 and TRBJ2-5, the complete variable domain is EPEVTQTPSHQVTQMGQEVILRCVPISNHLYFYWYRQILGQKVEFLVSFYNNEISEKSEIFDDQFSVERPDGSNFTLKIRSTKLEDSAMYFCASSAGQGAEETQYFGPGTRLLVL.

This clonotype was observed at least ten times. The chain links TRBV7-9 to TRBJ2-3, with D possibly being TRBD2 (6 bases). The CDR3 sequence is 15 residues long. Trimming removed 4 bases from V and 2 bases from J, with 13 bases in between. Germline assignment: CDR1 SEHNR and CDR2 FQNEAQ (reference sequence). DNA of the CDR3: TGTGCCAGCAGCTCTCTAGCGTCCCCCACAGATACGCAGTATTTT. This gives the protein CASSSLASPTDTQYF. The whole variable domain, remainder taken from reference TRBV7-9 and TRBJ2-3, is DTGVSQNPRHKITKRGQNVTFRCDPISEHNRLYWYRQTLGQGPEFLTYFQNEAQLEKSRLLSDRFSAERPKGSFSTLEIQRTEQGDSAMYLCASSSLASPTDTQYFGPGTRLTVL.

This clonotype came up many times. V and J are TRBV11-3 and TRBJ2-3; D is uncertain. V was clipped by 8 bases and J by 4 bases, with 19 bases between them. CDR3 length: 15 residues. The germline V gene has CDR1 SGHNT and CDR2 YENEEA. The CDR3 bases are TGTGCCAGCGCGCCGCGATTAAGCCGGCCAGATACGCAGTATTTT. Translated, it gives CASAPRLSRPDTQYF.

The rearrangement links TRBV5-1 to TRBJ2-7; maybe TRBD1 (6 bases). The germline V gene has CDR1 SGHRS and CDR2 YFSETQ. V gave up 0 bases and J gave up 6 bases, with 19 bases separating them. This CDR3 region has 16 residues. CDR3 DNA sequence: TGCGCCAGCAGCTTGGGATCGACAGGCCCTCCGGGCGAGCAGTACTTC. Translation: CASSLGSTGPPGEQYF.

This clonotype was observed at least ten times. The genes are TRBV14 and TRBJ2-1; no definite D call. From germline, CDR1 is SGHDN and CDR2 FVKESK. The CDR3 totals 15 residues. V lost 1 base and J 0 bases, leaving 7 bases between the germline ends. DNA for the CDR3: TGTGCCAGCAGCCAAGTGGCAGGCTCCTACAATGAGCAGTTCTTC. The encoded protein is CASSQVAGSYNEQFF.

This clonotype was recorded at least ten times. This chain connects TRBV6-1 to TRBJ1-2, with TRBD1 identical over 8 bases. The germline gives CDR1 MNHNS, CDR2 SASEGT. Unmatched junction bases numbered 13, after V lost 5 bases and J lost 5 bases. The CDR3 length is 16 residues. CDR3 loop: CASSHLTTGEGYGYTF. The CDR3 nucleotides read TGTGCCAGCAGTCATTTAACGACAGGGGAGGGATATGGCTACACCTTC.

The chain uses TRBV5-1 and TRBJ2-2, with TRBD1 matching 9 bases. Germline-derived CDR1 and CDR2 are SGHRS and YFSETQ. J lost 3 bases, V lost 4 bases, and 4 bases had no gene match. The CDR3 runs 15 residues. CDR3 residues: CASSPDRGYTGELFF. CDR3 coding DNA: TGCGCCAGCAGCCCGGACAGGGGATACACCGGGGAGCTGTTTTTT.

This clonotype was counted many times. The V gene is TRBV28, the J gene TRBJ1-1; 8 bases match TRBD1. The V and J ends lost 6 bases and 4 bases, in that order; junction bases with no gene match: 10. The length of the CDR3 is 15 residues. Germline V CDR1 and CDR2: MDHEN, SYDVKM. In DNA, the CDR3 is TGTGCCAGCAGACCCCTGACAGGGGTTAGCACTGAAGCTTTCTTT. This encodes CASRPLTGVSTEAFF.

This clonotype was detected a few times. The rearrangement joins TRBV29-1 to TRBJ2-4, with 8 positions matching TRBD1. This CDR3 has 14 amino acids. J lost 6 bases, V lost 2 bases, and 6 bases had no gene match. CDR1 and CDR2 (germline): SQVTM, ANQGSEA. CDR3 sequence (DNA): TGCAGCGTTGAATTAAGACAGGGGATAAACATTCAGTACTTC. Translating it yields CSVELRQGINIQYF.

This clonotype appeared many times. The chain is built from TRBV6-2 or TRBV6-3 and TRBJ1-5; maybe TRBD1 (6 bases). Trimming removed 6 bases at V and 12 bases at J, with 24 bases between. This CDR3 is built from 15 residues. Germline CDR1 reads MNHEY; CDR2 reads SVGEGT. The CDR3 DNA sequence: TGTGCCAGCAGCCCCCTGGCAGGGGACATTTTTCTCCAGCATTTT. It is translated as CASSPLAGDIFLQHF.

This clonotype was seen repeatedly, ten times or more. The chain recombines TRBV20-1 with TRBJ2-7, with a possible D match to TRBD1 (6 bases). The germline V gene has CDR1 DFQATT and CDR2 SNEGSKA (reference sequence). V was clipped by 1 base and J by 3 bases, with 16 bases between them. This CDR3 region has 15 residues. CDR3 sequence reads: CSARGSDRFIYEQYF. The CDR3 bases are TGCAGTGCTAGAGGTTCAGACAGGTTCATCTACGAGCAGTACTTC.

This clonotype was counted at least ten times. The chain uses TRBV30 and TRBJ1-1, with a tentative D call TRBD1 (6 bases). V gave up 5 bases and J gave up 0 bases, with 22 bases separating them. CDR3 length: 17 amino acids. The germline gives CDR1 GTSNPN, CDR2 SVGIG (reference sequence). CDR3 in amino acids: CAWEGGKGVGVNTEAFF. The CDR3 DNA reads TGTGCCTGGGAGGGGGGAAAAGGTGTCGGCGTGAACACTGAAGCTTTCTTT.

This clonotype came up many times. V is TRBV6-1 and J is TRBJ1-1, with a weak D call TRBD1 (5 bases). Germline assignment: CDR1 MNHNS and CDR2 SASEGT. Deletions cut 6 bases from V and 1 base from J, with 15 bases between. This CDR3 has 15 amino acids. CDR3 in amino acids: CASRFPGRKNTEAFF. The CDR3, as DNA: TGTGCCAGCAGGTTCCCGGGACGGAAGAACACTGAAGCTTTCTTT.

By share of the sample, this clonotype is medium-sized. CDR3 coding DNA: TGTGCCAGCAGTTTATCGGGACAGGGGAATGCCAATGAGCAGTTCTTC. Protein: CASSLSGQGNANEQFF. V and J are TRBV28 and TRBJ2-1, with 10 bases lining up with TRBD1. CDR1 and CDR2 (germline): MDHEN, SYDVKM. The CDR3 is 16 residues long. V shed 1 base, J shed 6 bases, and the junction held 6 bases outside the gene matches.

The sample holds many counts of this clonotype. The chain carries TRBV4-1 and TRBJ1-5; D not resolved. The V end lost 0 bases, the J end lost 9 bases, and 12 bases lay between the germline ends. This CDR3 has 14 amino acids. The germline V gene has CDR1 MGHRA and CDR2 YSYEKL. The CDR3 DNA reads TGCGCCAGCAGCCAAGAAAGGTTCCTCTGGCCCCAGCATTTT. Its translation: CASSQERFLWPQHF.